This T cell receptor beta chain comes out of a study of spatial heterogeneity in lung cancer. In this sample, this clonotype turned up many times. Its antigen is still unknown. Time point here: sample taken at primary tumor resection. TCRdb re-called the 5' RACE reads through MiXCR, storing one row per CDR3 protein. This table has about 10,000 distinct CDR3 sequences, around 12% appearing once. Study findings and constraints: Tracking of tumor mutation counts was seen in expanded intratumoral alpha and beta TCR counts.

CDR1 is KGHSH, CDR2 LQKENI, per germline. The CDR3 loop spans 15 amino acids. Trimming stripped 3 bases from V and 7 bases from J, with 16 bases between. The input for sequencing was lung tumor tissue, taken at surgery. The V and J genes are TRBV18 and TRBJ2-1; possible D gene TRBD1, 6 bases. The sequence was obtained from a male donor with early-stage non-small cell lung cancer. The CDR3 coding sequence is TGTGCCAGCTCACCGGGGGCCCCCGCTGTGAATGAGCAGTTCTTC. Amino acid sequence: CASSPGAPAVNEQFF.